Following are 29 T cell receptor beta chains from one sample sequenced in a study of blood T cell repertoires in COVID-19. Some clones are missing from TCRdb's copy, which holds only in-frame ones; the method was immunoSEQ multiplex PCR. The sample contains about 220,000 clones, roughly nine tenths of which appear only once. Specimen: peripheral blood. All receptors derive from a woman in her fifties or sixties with COVID-19, enrolled during active disease.

The table lists this clone with a count of one. This chain uses TRBV7-3 with TRBJ1-1; TRBD1 aligns across 7 bases. V shed 6 bases and J 2 bases; nucleotides not matched to a gene: 6. In germline, CDR1 is SGHTA, CDR2 FQGTGA. The CDR3 spans 14 residues. CDR3 DNA sequence: TGTGCCAGCAGTCGCGGGACAGCTAACACTGAAGCTTTCTTT. This gives the protein CASSRGTANTEAFF.

The chain links TRBV12-3 or TRBV12-4 to TRBJ1-6, with D uncertain. This CDR3 contains 12 residues. The V end was cut by 5 bases, the J end by 14 bases, with 13 bases between. CDR3 sequence (DNA): TGTGCCAGCAGTGGACTGGGCGAAGCCCTCCACTTT. This codes for CASSGLGEALHF.

The count of this clone is one. The rearrangement joins TRBV12-5 to TRBJ1-2; maybe TRBD1 (6 bases). This CDR3 spans 16 amino acids. Between the trimmed V and J ends, which lost 1 base and 8 bases, there was a span of 20 bases. Germline V gives CDR1 LGHNT, CDR2 FRNRAP. Written as DNA, the CDR3 is TGTGCTAGTGGTTTGGACAGGGAACGACTGCTATACGGCTACACCTTC. Its translation is CASGLDRERLLYGYTF.

This clone came up once. V usage is TRBV6-6 and J usage is TRBJ1-2; the D is unclear. The ends were cut back, 5 bases at V and 8 bases at J, with 9 bases in the middle. CDR1 is MNHNY, CDR2 SVGAGI, per germline (reference sequence). This CDR3 contains 11 residues. Here the CDR3 DNA reads TGTGCCAGCAGTATAGAGGAGGGCTACACCTTC. The encoded protein is CASSIEEGYTF.

V and J are TRBV5-5 and TRBJ2-7, with D possibly TRBD2 on 5 matching bases. V dropped 0 bases and J dropped 2 bases, with 9 bases sitting between them. The germline V gene encodes CDR1 SGHKS and CDR2 YYEKEE (reference sequence). The CDR3 sequence is 14 residues long. The CDR3 sequence is CASSLAGRAYEQYF. The CDR3 DNA reads as TGTGCCAGCAGCTTGGCGGGGAGAGCCTACGAGCAGTACTTC.

This sequence joins TRBV28 and TRBJ1-2; 9 bases map to TRBD1. CDR3 length: 13 residues. V trimming: 11 bases; J trimming: 9 bases; junction bases outside the gene matches: 13. The V gene's germline CDR1 is MDHEN and CDR2 SYDVKM. The CDR3 here is CAAEQDRGDSYTF. As DNA, the CDR3 is TGTGCCGCAGAACAGGACAGGGGAGATAGCTACACCTTC.

This clone was seen only once. The rearrangement uses TRBV7-9 and TRBJ2-5; 7 bases line up with TRBD2. V lost 6 bases and J lost 4; bases outside the gene matches: 8. From germline, CDR1 is SEHNR and CDR2 FQNEAQ (reference sequence). This CDR3 has 14 amino acids. CDR3 protein: CASRLGGGVETQYF. DNA for the CDR3: TGTGCCAGCAGGCTTGGGGGAGGGGTAGAGACCCAGTACTTC.

This clone was observed a few times. The CDR3 loop reads CASSFAGGPYNEQFF. The DNA for the CDR3 is TGCGCCAGCAGCTTTGCAGGGGGGCCGTACAATGAGCAGTTCTTC. This chain joins TRBV5-1 and TRBJ2-1; possibly TRBD1 for D (7 bases). The germline V and J ends were trimmed by 2 bases and 4 bases, with 13 bases remaining between them. Per the germline V gene, CDR1 is SGHRS and CDR2 is YFSETQ. The CDR3 extends over 15 amino acids. Together with reference TRBV5-1 and TRBJ2-1, the CDR3 gives the full variable domain: KAGVTQTPRYLIKTRGQQVTLSCSPISGHRSVSWYQQTPGQGLQFLFEYFSETQRNKGNFPGRFSGRQFSNSRSEMNVSTLELGDSALYLCASSFAGGPYNEQFFGPGTRLTVL.

The chain recombines TRBV29-1 with TRBJ1-1; TRBD1 agrees at 7 bases. The CDR3 is 12 amino acids. Germline CDR1 and CDR2: SQVTM and ANQGSEA. The trim removed 7 bases at V and 0 bases at J, leaving 2 bases unmatched. The CDR3 spells CSGDRLNTEAFF. CDR3 nucleotides: TGCAGCGGGGACAGATTGAACACTGAAGCTTTCTTT. Filled out from reference TRBV29-1 and TRBJ1-1, the complete variable domain reads SAVISQKPSRDICQRGTSLTIQCQVDSQVTMMFWYRQQPGQSLTLIATANQGSEATYESGFVIDKFPISRPNLTFSTLTVSNMSPEDSSIYLCSGDRLNTEAFFGQGTRLTVV.

The chain links TRBV5-4 to TRBJ2-5; D not resolved. In germline, CDR1 is SGHNT, CDR2 YYREEE (reference sequence). Trimming cost V 3 bases and J 5 bases, with 11 bases left between them. This CDR3 is 13 amino acids long. In nucleotides, the CDR3 is TGTGCCAGCAGCTGGGCCGGTATGGAGACCCAGTACTTC. Translation gives CASSWAGMETQYF.

The rearrangement links TRBV27 to TRBJ1-5, with unresolved D. CDR3 length equals 15 residues. Germline assignment: CDR1 MNHEY and CDR2 SMNVEV (reference sequence). Trimming took 6 bases from V and 1 from J, leaving 13 bases between them. The CDR3 protein is CASRLSGMSNQPQHF. CDR3 coding DNA: TGTGCCAGCAGATTGTCAGGAATGAGCAATCAGCCCCAGCATTTT.

V gene TRBV21-1 combines with J gene TRBJ1-6; TRBD1, the table's D call, was not compared with the DNA. TRBV21-1 is tagged as a pseudogene. The CDR3 runs to 16 residues. In DNA form, the CDR3 reads TGTGCCAGCAGCAAAGGAGATACGGGTAGGGGTTCACCCCTCCACTTT. Translated: CASSKGDTGRGSPLHF.

The CDR3 DNA sequence: TGTGCCAGCAAGCTAGCGGTAACAGATACGCAGTATTTT. Its protein product is CASKLAVTDTQYF. The chain combines TRBV27 with TRBJ2-3; TRBD2 agrees at 7 bases. Germline V gives CDR1 MNHEY, CDR2 SMNVEV (reference sequence). V lost 7 bases to trimming and J lost 3 bases; unmatched junction nucleotides: 4. The CDR3 length is 13 residues.

This clone was counted a single time. This chain joins TRBV3-1 (or the pseudogene TRBV3-2) and TRBJ2-1; possibly TRBD2 for D (5 bases). V was shortened by 1 base and J by 4 bases, with 11 bases between the two germline ends. Germline V lookup: CDR1 LGHDT, CDR2 YNNKEL (reference sequence). The CDR3 extends over 15 amino acids. In DNA form, the CDR3 reads TGTGCCAGCAGCCAAGGGGCGGGCCGGTACAATGAGCAGTTCTTC. Amino acids: CASSQGAGRYNEQFF.

The chain is built from TRBV3-1 (or the pseudogene TRBV3-2) and TRBJ2-1; no clear D. The V end was cut by 4 bases, the J end by 6 bases, with 13 bases between. CDR1 is LGHDT and CDR2 is YNNKEL in the germline V gene (reference sequence). This CDR3 has 14 residues. The CDR3 nucleotides read TGTGCCAGCAGCCGTACAGCTGACGTCAATGAGCAGTTCTTC. Protein: CASSRTADVNEQFF.

The chain uses TRBV30 and TRBJ1-2; D unclear. Germline V lookup: CDR1 GTSNPN, CDR2 SVGIG (reference sequence). This CDR3 is 14 amino acids long. The ends were cut back, 3 bases at V and 8 bases at J, with 19 bases in the middle. CDR3 nucleotide sequence: TGTGCCTGGAGGGGCGGAGGGAGGAATGAGGGCTACACCTTC. Translation gives CAWRGGGRNEGYTF.

The CDR3 DNA follows: TGTGCCACCAGCAGATCGAGGGGGGGGGAGACCCAGTACTTC. It translates to CATSRSRGGETQYF. The chain uses TRBV15 and TRBJ2-5; D possibly corresponds to TRBD2 (7 bases). The CDR3 is 14 residues long. The V gene's germline CDR1 is LNHNV and CDR2 YYDKDF (reference sequence). V was shortened by 2 bases and J by 5 bases, with 12 bases between the two germline ends.

The chain couples TRBV23-1 to TRBJ2-7; 7 nucleotides agree with TRBD1. TRBV23-1 is treated as an ORF (open reading frame) with a function not yet certain. V was clipped by 1 base and J by 5 bases; unmatched bases: 17. The CDR3 is made up of 18 amino acids. This CDR3 reads CASSQFGGPDRAKDEQYF. CDR3 DNA: TGCGCCAGCAGTCAATTTGGGGGACCCGACAGGGCAAAGGACGAGCAGTACTTC.

The gene calls are TRBV28 and TRBJ1-2; 7 bases match TRBD1. Germline V CDR1 and CDR2: MDHEN, SYDVKM. The CDR3 is 14 amino acids. V shed 6 bases, J shed 0 bases, and the junction held 4 bases outside the gene matches. In DNA, the CDR3 is TGTGCCAGCAGCCGGACAGGTTCTAACTATGGCTACACCTTC. It yields the protein CASSRTGSNYGYTF.

The V gene is TRBV27, the J gene TRBJ1-2; 7 bases fit TRBD1. The CDR3 is 17 amino acids. Unmatched junction bases numbered 15, after V lost 0 bases and J lost 8 bases. Germline V CDR1 and CDR2: MNHEY, SMNVEV (reference sequence). The CDR3 is CASSLSGLRAGGRGYTF. CDR3 sequence (DNA): TGTGCCAGCAGTTTATCAGGGTTAAGGGCAGGGGGACGAGGCTACACCTTC.

The J gene is TRBJ2-7, the V gene TRBV28; 9 nucleotides agree with TRBD1. CDR1 and CDR2 from the germline V gene are MDHEN and SYDVKM. V trimming: 6 bases; J trimming: 4 bases; junction bases outside the gene matches: 13. CDR3 length: 16 amino acids. DNA for the CDR3: TGTGCCAGCAGCCCCATAGCCTGGACAGGGGTGTACGAGCAGTACTTC. Translated, it gives CASSPIAWTGVYEQYF.

This clone came up many times. V gene TRBV6-2 or TRBV6-3 combines with J gene TRBJ2-3; 9 bases line up with TRBD2. The germline V gene has CDR1 MNHEY and CDR2 SVGEGT. V trimming: 5 bases; J trimming: 5 bases; junction bases outside the gene matches: 8. This CDR3 has 15 residues. CDR3 amino acids: CASSRLAVSGDTQYF. The CDR3 DNA is TGTGCCAGCAGTCGACTAGCGGTTTCGGGAGATACGCAGTATTTT.

The V and J genes are TRBV3-1 (or the pseudogene TRBV3-2) and TRBJ2-3; D is undetermined. Per germline, CDR1 LGHDT and CDR2 YNNKEL (reference sequence). Deletions cut 3 bases from V and 3 bases from J, with 4 bases between. The CDR3 is 12 residues long. CDR3 DNA: TGTGCCAGCAGCCATCAAACAGATACGCAGTATTTT. It yields the protein CASSHQTDTQYF.

The V gene is TRBV18, the J gene TRBJ1-5; D may be TRBD1 (6 bases). Trimming took off 3 bases at V and 5 bases at J, with 8 bases between the two ends. This CDR3 spans 13 amino acids. The germline V gene has CDR1 KGHSH and CDR2 LQKENI. CDR3 residues: CASSPGQDQPQHF. The CDR3 nucleotides read TGTGCCAGCTCACCGGGACAAGATCAGCCCCAGCATTTT.

The V gene is TRBV30, the J gene TRBJ2-7; the D gene is possibly TRBD1 (5 bases). The CDR3 has 13 amino acids. V was pared by 1 base and J by 5 bases, with 12 bases between. Germline CDR1 reads GTSNPN; CDR2 reads SVGIG (reference sequence). As DNA, the CDR3 is TGTGCCTGGAGTGAGTCTTCAGGGAACGAGCAGTACTTC. Translation gives CAWSESSGNEQYF.

V gene TRBV9 combines with J gene TRBJ1-2; TRBD1 matches at 9 bases. CDR3 length equals 18 residues. Germline CDR1 and CDR2: SGDLS and YYNGEE. Germline trimming cut 0 bases from V and 4 bases from J; bases unmatched to any gene: 13. The CDR3 is CASSVGEGGGQGVYGYTF. The DNA for the CDR3 is TGTGCCAGCAGCGTAGGCGAAGGTGGGGGACAGGGTGTCTATGGCTACACCTTC.

V gene TRBV19 combines with J gene TRBJ1-5; 8 bases agree with TRBD1. The CDR3 length is 13 residues. Per germline, CDR1 LNHDA and CDR2 SQIVND (reference sequence). V trimming: 5 bases; J trimming: 7 bases; junction bases outside the gene matches: 4. The CDR3 protein is CASSPTGAQPQHF. The CDR3 region has the DNA TGTGCCAGTAGTCCGACAGGGGCCCAGCCCCAGCATTTT.

In DNA form, the CDR3 reads TGTGCCAGCAGCTCGGGACTAGCATTCGCAGATACGCAGTATTTT. It codes for CASSSGLAFADTQYF. The J gene is TRBJ2-3, the V gene TRBV7-2, with 9 bases fitting TRBD2. Per the germline V gene, CDR1 is SGHTA and CDR2 is FQGNSA. V dropped 4 bases and J dropped 4; count of bases not matched to a gene: 6. The CDR3 has 15 amino acids.

The rearrangement uses TRBV9 and TRBJ2-7; D might be TRBD2 (6 bases). CDR1 and CDR2 (germline): SGDLS, YYNGEE. V was shortened by 4 bases and J by 5 bases, with 19 bases between the two germline ends. CDR3 length: 15 amino acids. The CDR3 DNA follows: TGTGCCAGCAGCCCGCGACTAGAACGGACCCACGAGCAGTACTTC. Translating it yields CASSPRLERTHEQYF. Full variable domain (remainder filled in from reference TRBV9 and TRBJ2-7): DSGVTQTPKHLITATGQRVTLRCSPRSGDLSVYWYQQSLDQGLQFLIQYYNGEERAKGNILERFSAQQFPDLHSELNLSSLELGDSALYFCASSPRLERTHEQYFGPGTRLTVT.